This T cell receptor (beta chain) is from a study of beta chain features in type 1 diabetes (dated by TCRdb to 2017 to 2018). For the study in its entirety: Patients and healthy donors did not differ in mean age, gender distribution, total cell number or subset yield. Across all samples, around 99 million sorted cells were examined, and cell number per subset correlated strongly with RNA yield. Regulatory and stem cell-like memory subsets were isolated from only 8 patients and roughly 8 healthy donors, whereas naive and central memory subsets came from all 30 or so donors. The study compared the TCRB repertoires of sorted circulating CD4+ T cell subsets in recently diagnosed type 1 diabetes patients with those in matched healthy donors.

The High Capacity cDNA Reverse Transcription Kit was used to reverse transcribe all of the isolated RNA, meaning that expressed TCRB transcripts were what got sequenced. Naive, central memory and regulatory T cell samples underwent deep immunoSEQ sequencing, averaging around 4 million total reads per sample. After sorted cells were lysed in RLT buffer, RNA was extracted with DNase-treated RNeasy Micro or Mini kits, with the choice depending on cell number. Each cell subset was processed separately to prevent cross-contamination, with patient and healthy donor samples processed together. Using the immunoSEQ multiplex PCR, TCRB sequences were amplified from cDNA into 87-bp fragments spanning the CDR3 region. Sequencing of the amplicons was performed on the Illumina HiSeq platform. As for how the authors treated the data: PCR bias was computationally corrected using synthetic template baselines, reads within Hamming distance 2 were collapsed, and singletons that could not be merged were discarded. By aligning reads against IMGT, V, D and J genes, CDR3 length, and insertions or deletions at six rearrangement sites were assigned. Within each subset, clonotype counts were normalized to sorted cell number, after which true diversity and Gini coefficients were computed with the tcR R package. The overlap coefficient, calculated on TCRB nucleotide sequences, was used to measure repertoire sharing. TCRdb holds this immuneACCESS table with in-frame rearrangements only. Some clones are missing; in checked studies, unresolved V genes explain under half, and the rest has no known cause. The DNA was the basis for D and trimming; V, J and clone size are from that table. For this sample the table gives around 160,000 clones, of which 40% to 55% were detected only once. Around 0.39% of the sample comes from the top ten.

Each donor gave one peripheral blood draw, roughly 110 mL on average, collected into heparinised tubes. Naive, central memory, regulatory and stem cell-like memory CD4+ T cells were sorted on a BD FACSAria II using a panel including CD45RO, CCR7, CD25, CD127, CD95 and CD27. Every sorted population had a purity above 95%. PBMCs were isolated immediately by Lymphoprep density gradient centrifugation and stained directly without culture. So that batch effects would be minimized, each experiment stained and sorted samples in pairs, pairing one healthy donor with one patient. Regarding this clone: Its antigen is unknown. No much larger clone exists at a distance of one base, and base qualities are not known.

Inclusive of the bounding cysteine and phenylalanine, the CDR3 is 14 residues long. Only CDR3 DNA is held: 42 bases, read in frame from base 1. V ends up 1 base short and J 2 bases short, with an unmatched junction base count of 2. The germline V gene sets CDR1 to SGHTA and CDR2 to FQGNSA. General study outcomes and caveats: Shorter templates might have been favored by PCR, but patient and control samples were amplified and corrected together, so both groups would have been affected equally by any skew. Only small numbers of individuals were included in the HLA sub-analyses, which left unresolved whether HLA type had any influence on TCRB rearrangement. Patients with type 1 diabetes made fewer insertions and deleted more nucleotides at VDJ recombination sites, implying thymic rearrangement abnormalities. Because cDNA was sequenced instead of genomic DNA, highly expressing activated cells could be over-represented, though the groups showed no difference in activation or CD3 levels. In all four CD4+ subsets, TCRB CDR3 length was moderately but significantly shorter in type 1 diabetes patients. The naive, central memory and regulatory TCRB repertoires appeared to resemble one another more closely among patients than among healthy donors.

The chain couples TRBV7-2 to TRBJ2-7; TRBD1 aligns with 7 central bases. The receptor was isolated from a man in his late teens or twenties in good health. The sequencing input was Tregs from blood. Sample cell subset or site, as interpreted from the label and publication: regulatory CD4+ T cells. The DNA sequence follows: TGTGCCAGCAGCTTAGTGACAGGGCCCTACGAGCAGTACTTC. It codes for CASSLVTGPYEQYF.